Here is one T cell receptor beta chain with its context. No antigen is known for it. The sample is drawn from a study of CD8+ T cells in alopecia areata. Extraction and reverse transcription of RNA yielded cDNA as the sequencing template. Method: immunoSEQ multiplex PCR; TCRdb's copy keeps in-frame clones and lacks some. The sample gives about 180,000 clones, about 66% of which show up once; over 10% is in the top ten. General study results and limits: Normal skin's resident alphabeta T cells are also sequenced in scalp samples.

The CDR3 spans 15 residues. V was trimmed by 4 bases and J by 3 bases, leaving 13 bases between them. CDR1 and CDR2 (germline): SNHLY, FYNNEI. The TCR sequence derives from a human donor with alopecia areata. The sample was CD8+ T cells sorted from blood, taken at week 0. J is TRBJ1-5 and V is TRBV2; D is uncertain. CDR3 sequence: CASSAPGRPNQPQHF. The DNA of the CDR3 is TGTGCCAGCAGTGCCCCCGGGAGACCCAATCAGCCCCAGCATTTT.